This record concerns one T cell receptor beta chain sequence. Its antigen remains unknown. The record originates from a study of shared clonotypes between healthy human individuals. This CDR3 has 15 amino acids. V was clipped by 5 bases and J by 5 bases; unmatched bases: 8. Germline CDR1 is KGHSH and CDR2 is LQKENI. Per the study methods: Junction-only sequences produced by ImmunoSEQ had no quality scores, so filtering differed. Sequencing was performed with immunoSEQ multiplex PCR; in TCRdb, only in-frame clones are kept and a portion is missing. V and J calls and clone size are given by that table; D and trimming were obtained from the DNA. The sample lists about 600,000 clones; roughly 97% were seen once. Study outcomes and limitations: Generation probability values for non-shared clonotypes were lower than those for clonotypes shared by all four donors.

The sample comprised naive CD4+ T cells sorted from blood. Subset defined: CD45RA+ positively selected. This clonotype originated in a woman aged 25 to 39 in good health. This sequence joins TRBV18 and TRBJ2-5, with 10 bases fitting TRBD2. The CDR3 here is CASSESGTSAETQYF. The CDR3 DNA follows: TGTGCCAGCTCAGAATCCGGGACTAGCGCCGAGACCCAGTACTTC.